What follows is one T cell receptor beta chain and its context. Its target is not known. Using immunoSEQ multiplex PCR, the repertoire was profiled, and TCRdb retains in-frame clones only, with some absent. This repertoire shows 120,000 to 150,000 clones, roughly 88% found once; its top ten account for less than 2.5%. CDR1 and CDR2 from the germline V gene are MNHEY and SVGAGI. V lost 6 bases to trimming and J lost 1 base, with 13 bases between them. This CDR3 region has 15 residues. The sample is drawn from a study of T cell responses to AZD1222 COVID-19 vaccine. Study-level findings and limits: Just a handful of AZD1222 recipients were seropositive at baseline. Only after the peak T cell response were repertoires sampled.

This receptor was identified in an adult who received the AZD1222 COVID-19 vaccine. The sequencing here drew on peripheral blood, taken 28 days after the second AZD1222 dose. This chain connects TRBV6-5 to TRBJ1-5; a weak D match, TRBD1 (6 bases). The CDR3, as DNA: TGTGCCAGCAGGGACAGTCCGCGAAGCAATCAGCCCCAGCATTTT. It translates to CASRDSPRSNQPQHF.